This T cell receptor (beta chain) was obtained from a study of CD8 T cells in ankylosing spondylitis. Study-wide results and limits: Disease-linked clones bore a CD8+ phenotype, appearing relatively rarely in peripheral blood. What seemed typical of ankylosing spondylitis blood was a TCR beta motif built from roughly 8 highly homologous variants. Several of the motif variants were reported before in synovial fluid and blood from reactive arthritis.

Many counts were recorded for this clonotype. Its matching antigen is unknown. Making the TCR beta libraries involved quantitative 5'-RACE with molecular barcodes. TCRdb used MiXCR to reprocess the 5' RACE reads, holding one entry per CDR3 protein. The sample yields about 360,000 distinct CDR3 sequences, 20% seen once. The sample was blood, either unsorted or a sorted T cell fraction (not recorded which). This clonotype originated in a male donor with ankylosing spondylitis or in good health (not recorded which).

CDR3 loop: CATSRELAGGPSTDTQYF. The CDR3 coding sequence is TGTGCCACCAGCAGAGAGTTAGCGGGGGGGCCTAGCACAGATACGCAGTATTTT. The rearrangement joins TRBV15 to TRBJ2-3, with TRBD2 identical over 11 bases. After removal of 0 bases from V and 0 bases from J, the junction contained 5 bases not matched to a gene. The germline CDR1 and CDR2 sequences are LNHNV and YYDKDF (reference sequence). This CDR3 contains 18 residues.